Presented here are 15 T cell receptor beta chains from one specimen sequenced in a study of cytomegalovirus exposure and HLA in healthy donors. Primers included in the PCR were 60 Vbeta and 13 Jbeta primers. Libraries were prepared by immunoSEQ multiplex PCR; TCRdb keeps only in-frame clonotypes and omits some of them. The sample has 200,000 to 250,000 clones; about 81% are singletons. Sequenced material: PBMCs. The receptors were gathered from a woman aged 40 to 49 in good health and CMV-seropositive.

The chain couples TRBV4-3 to TRBJ1-5, with 10 bases lining up with TRBD1. The V gene end was trimmed by 2 bases and the J gene end by 1 base; junction bases not matched to a gene: 8. The CDR3 has 18 amino acids. Germline CDR1 LGHNA, CDR2 YSLEER. The CDR3 DNA reads as TGCGCCAGCAGCCAACCCGAGGGACAGGGGACCAGCAATCAGCCCCAGCATTTT. Amino acids: CASSQPEGQGTSNQPQHF.

In DNA, the CDR3 is TGTGCCTGGGCGCCCGCGGCAGTCTATGGCTACACCTTC. Translating gives CAWAPAAVYGYTF. The chain employs TRBV30 and TRBJ1-2; D not certain. Germline loops: CDR1 GTSNPN, CDR2 SVGIG (reference sequence). The CDR3 loop spans 13 amino acids. V lost 5 bases to trimming and J lost 4 bases, with 14 bases between them.

The rearrangement links TRBV19 to TRBJ1-2, with 7 nucleotides matching TRBD1. This CDR3 region has 12 residues. V lost 6 bases, J lost 7 bases, and 5 bases stayed unmatched. The germline CDR1 and CDR2 sequences are LNHDA and SQIVND (reference sequence). CDR3 sequence (DNA): TGTGCCAGTAGCCTACAGGGGTCTGGCTACACCTTC. Amino acids: CASSLQGSGYTF. Full variable domain (rest looked up from reference TRBV19 and TRBJ1-2): DGGITQSPKYLFRKEGQNVTLSCEQNLNHDAMYWYRQDPGQGLRLIYYSQIVNDFQKGDIAEGYSVSREKKESFPLTVTSAQKNPTAFYLCASSLQGSGYTFGSGTRLTVV.

The gene calls are TRBV5-1 and TRBJ1-2; TRBD1 might be the D (5 bases). The V gene's germline CDR1 is SGHRS and CDR2 YFSETQ. This CDR3 contains 16 residues. Trimming shortened V by 4 bases and J by 0 bases, and 16 bases separated the two germline ends. The CDR3 protein is CASSPDRTPANYGYTF. CDR3 DNA sequence: TGCGCCAGCAGCCCGGATCGGACACCAGCTAACTATGGCTACACCTTC. Full variable domain (missing parts from reference TRBV5-1 and TRBJ1-2): KAGVTQTPRYLIKTRGQQVTLSCSPISGHRSVSWYQQTPGQGLQFLFEYFSETQRNKGNFPGRFSGRQFSNSRSEMNVSTLELGDSALYLCASSPDRTPANYGYTFGSGTRLTVV.

The CDR3 protein is CASSRSPSGGAENNEQFF. The CDR3 DNA follows: TGCGCCAGCAGCCGCTCCCCTAGCGGGGGGGCCGAAAACAATGAGCAGTTCTTC. V is TRBV4-3 and J is TRBJ2-1; 12 bases fit TRBD2. This CDR3 has 18 residues. The germline gives CDR1 LGHNA, CDR2 YSLEER. J was trimmed by 5 bases and V by 4 bases; bases with no gene match: 12.

As for this clone: At one boundary the junction diverges from the germline segment, which might be a read error. The chain uses TRBV11-2 and TRBJ2-4; TRBD2 matches at 9 bases. The CDR3 contains 13 residues. Germline loops: CDR1 SGHAT, CDR2 FQNNGV. Here the CDR3 DNA reads TGTGCCAGCAGCTCCATGACTAGCGGACCTTCGGACTTC. Its translation: CASSSMTSGPSDF.

V usage is TRBV7-2 and J usage is TRBJ1-1; possible D gene TRBD1, 6 bases. V was clipped by 0 bases and J by 4 bases, with 12 bases between them. The CDR3 has 15 amino acids. Germline loops: CDR1 SGHTA, CDR2 FQGNSA. The CDR3 is CASSLAKGVFTEAFF. The CDR3 DNA reads TGTGCCAGCAGCTTAGCGAAGGGGGTCTTCACTGAAGCTTTCTTT.

The chain combines TRBV18 with TRBJ2-1; 8 positions match TRBD2. Per the germline V gene, CDR1 is KGHSH and CDR2 is LQKENI. The CDR3 totals 16 residues. Trimming at V came to 3 bases and at J to 5 bases, leaving 9 bases not matched to a gene. CDR3 region: CASSPAGGPLHNEQFF. The CDR3 DNA sequence: TGTGCCAGCTCACCTGCGGGGGGACCGCTGCACAATGAGCAGTTCTTC.

J is TRBJ2-5 and V is TRBV2; D not certain. Germline lookup yields CDR1 SNHLY and CDR2 FYNNEI. This CDR3 has 16 amino acids. The V and J ends lost 7 bases and 0 bases respectively, with 18 bases between them. CDR3 sequence: CASNKNELLYQETQYF. Written as DNA, the CDR3 is TGTGCCAGCAATAAAAACGAACTTTTGTACCAAGAGACCCAGTACTTC.

This clone has a single count. The V and J genes are TRBV7-3 and TRBJ2-7, with 8 nucleotides matching TRBD2. V lost 3 bases to trimming and J lost 4 bases; unmatched junction nucleotides: 2. This CDR3 comprises 13 residues. CDR1 and CDR2 (germline): SGHTA, FQGTGA. The CDR3 DNA follows: TGTGCCAGCAGCTTGGCGGGGGGTTACGAGCAGTACTTC. It is translated as CASSLAGGYEQYF.

This sequence joins TRBV29-1 and TRBJ2-1; 9 nucleotides match TRBD2. The germline V gene encodes CDR1 SQVTM and CDR2 ANQGSEA. The J segment lost 2 bases and the V segment lost 2 bases, leaving 7 bases of the junction unmatched. The CDR3 consists of 16 residues. The CDR3 nucleotides are TGCAGCGTTGAATCGGGTCTAGCGGGGCCCTACAATGAGCAGTTCTTC. Translating gives CSVESGLAGPYNEQFF.

The chain couples TRBV14 to TRBJ2-3, with 8 bases fitting TRBD2. This CDR3 spans 14 amino acids. Trimming took 1 base from V and 5 from J; bases not matched to a gene: 2. CDR1 is SGHDN and CDR2 is FVKESK in the germline V gene. CDR3 nucleotides: TGTGCCAGCAGCCAAGTTACTAGCGGAGATACGCAGTATTTT. Translated, it gives CASSQVTSGDTQYF.

The chain carries TRBV7-3 and TRBJ2-5, with 7 bases matching TRBD1. Germline loops: CDR1 SGHTA, CDR2 FQGTGA. The CDR3 is made up of 15 amino acids. The trim removed 4 bases at V and 3 bases at J, leaving 8 bases unmatched. CDR3 loop: CASSSNSGGKETQYF. The CDR3 DNA reads as TGTGCCAGCAGCTCAAATTCAGGGGGTAAAGAGACCCAGTACTTC.

J is TRBJ1-5 and V is TRBV5-6; D unclear. Germline CDR1 reads SGHDT; CDR2 reads YYEEEE. There are 12 residues in the CDR3. Trimming removed 6 bases at V and 7 bases at J, with 11 bases between. CDR3 nucleotides: TGTGCCAGCAACATATGCGGCCAGCCCCAGCATTTT. It is translated as CASNICGQPQHF.

This chain uses TRBV4-2 with TRBJ1-1, with 9 positions matching TRBD1. V dropped 4 bases and J dropped 5; count of bases not matched to a gene: 11. The CDR3 is 16 amino acids. The V gene's germline CDR1 is LGHNA and CDR2 YNFKEQ. The CDR3 DNA is TGTGCCAGCAGCCCGATCATGGGACAGGGTGGAACTGAAGCTTTCTTT. Its translation is CASSPIMGQGGTEAFF.